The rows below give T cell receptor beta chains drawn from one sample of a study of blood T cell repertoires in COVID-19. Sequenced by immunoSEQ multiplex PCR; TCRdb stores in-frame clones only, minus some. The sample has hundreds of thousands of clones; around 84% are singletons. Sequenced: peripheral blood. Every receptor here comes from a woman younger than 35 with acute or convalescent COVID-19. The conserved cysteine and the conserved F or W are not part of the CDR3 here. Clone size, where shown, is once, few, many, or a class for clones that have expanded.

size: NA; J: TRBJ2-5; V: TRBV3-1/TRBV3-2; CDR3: ASSQVMEPQETQY
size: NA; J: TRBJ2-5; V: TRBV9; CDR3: ASNTGVQETQY
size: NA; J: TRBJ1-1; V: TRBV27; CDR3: ASSLSRWTEAF
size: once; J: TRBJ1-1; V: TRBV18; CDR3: ASSPGNAGTEAF
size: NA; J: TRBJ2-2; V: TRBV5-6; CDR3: ASSTQTGLSGELF
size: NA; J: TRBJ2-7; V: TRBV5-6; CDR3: ASSPGRGGPIYEQY
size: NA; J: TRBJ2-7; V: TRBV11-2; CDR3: ASSLGTAYEQY
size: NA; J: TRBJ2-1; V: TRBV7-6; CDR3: ASTAGEAYNEQF
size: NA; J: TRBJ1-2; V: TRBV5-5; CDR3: ASSLVVTGYDGYT
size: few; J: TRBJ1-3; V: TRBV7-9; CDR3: ASSGGTGTGNTIY
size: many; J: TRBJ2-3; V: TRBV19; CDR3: ASSIMTATDTQY
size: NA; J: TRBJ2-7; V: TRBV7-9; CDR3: ASSPYTYEQY
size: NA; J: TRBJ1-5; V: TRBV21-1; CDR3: ASSKKYRTHSNQPQH
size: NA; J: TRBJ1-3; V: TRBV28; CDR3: ASSLPGGNGNTIY
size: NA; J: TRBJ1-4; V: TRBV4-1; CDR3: ASSPPDRITNEKLF
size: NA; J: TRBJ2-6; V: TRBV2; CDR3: ASSVLAPYSGANVLT
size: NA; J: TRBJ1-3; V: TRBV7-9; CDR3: ASSLRGNTIY
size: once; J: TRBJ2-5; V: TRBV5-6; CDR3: ASSLALGTAQETQY
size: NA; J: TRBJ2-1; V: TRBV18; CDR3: ASSRGSSYNEQF
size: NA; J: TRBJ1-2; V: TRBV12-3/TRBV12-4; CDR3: ASSFDINYGYT
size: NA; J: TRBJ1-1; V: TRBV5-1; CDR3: ASRGGGLNTEAF
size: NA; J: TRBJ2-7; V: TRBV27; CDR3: ASSFLAGPGYEQY
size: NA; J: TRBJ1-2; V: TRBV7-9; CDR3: ASSAAGNYGYT
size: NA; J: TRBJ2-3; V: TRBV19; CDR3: ASSRASTDTQY
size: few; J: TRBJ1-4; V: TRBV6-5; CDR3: ASRDITTNEKLF
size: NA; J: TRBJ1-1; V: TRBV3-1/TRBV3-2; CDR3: ASSHLTEAF
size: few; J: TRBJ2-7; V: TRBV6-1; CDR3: ASSEWKGGTYEQY
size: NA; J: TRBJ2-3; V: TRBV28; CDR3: ASSLQRAGDTQY
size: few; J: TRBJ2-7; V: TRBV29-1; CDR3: SVEDRGYEQY
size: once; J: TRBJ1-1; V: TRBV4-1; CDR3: ASSQDLYGNTEAF